The T cell receptor beta chain described here comes from a study of blood T cell repertoires in COVID-19. Turning to the study itself: COVID-19 samples collected from the United States, Italy and Spain covered acute and convalescent phases.

Trimming stripped 3 bases from V and 9 bases from J, with 12 bases between. This CDR3 comprises 13 residues. The germline gives CDR1 MNHNS, CDR2 SASEGT. As handled by the study authors: Scientists estimated how many nucleated cells there were by amplifying reference gene primers. This table comes from immunoSEQ multiplex PCR, and its TCRdb copy is limited to in-frame clones, with some not included. V, J and clone size derive from that table, while D and trimming were established from the DNA sequence. The repertoire holds approximately 210,000 clones, with 70% to 90% as singletons. This rearrangement joins TRBV6-1 to TRBJ1-5, with D possibly TRBD1 on 5 matching bases. The source is a woman aged 45-59 years with active or convalescent COVID-19. Sequencing input: peripheral blood. CDR3 bases: TGTGCCAGCAGTGACCAGCGCGGGGGGCCCCAGCATTTT. Translation gives CASSDQRGGPQHF.